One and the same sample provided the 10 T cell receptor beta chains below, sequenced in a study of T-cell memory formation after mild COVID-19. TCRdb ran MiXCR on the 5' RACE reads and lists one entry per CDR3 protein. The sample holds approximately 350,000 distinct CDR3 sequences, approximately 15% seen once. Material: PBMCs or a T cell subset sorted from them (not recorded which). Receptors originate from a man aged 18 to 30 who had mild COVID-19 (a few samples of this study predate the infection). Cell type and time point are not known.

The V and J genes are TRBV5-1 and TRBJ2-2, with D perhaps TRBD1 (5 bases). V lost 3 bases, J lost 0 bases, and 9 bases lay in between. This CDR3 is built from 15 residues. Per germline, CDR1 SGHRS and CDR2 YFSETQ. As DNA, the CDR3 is TGCGCCAGCAGCTGGGGCAGGTCGAACACCGGGGAGCTGTTTTTT. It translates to CASSWGRSNTGELFF.

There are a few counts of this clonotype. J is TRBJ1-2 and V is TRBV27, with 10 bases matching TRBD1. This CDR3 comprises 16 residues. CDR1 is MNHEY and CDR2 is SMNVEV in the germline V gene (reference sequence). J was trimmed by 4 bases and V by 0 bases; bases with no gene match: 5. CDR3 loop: CASSLSGQGYPYGYTF. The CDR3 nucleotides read TGTGCCAGCAGTTTATCGGGACAGGGGTACCCCTATGGCTACACCTTC.

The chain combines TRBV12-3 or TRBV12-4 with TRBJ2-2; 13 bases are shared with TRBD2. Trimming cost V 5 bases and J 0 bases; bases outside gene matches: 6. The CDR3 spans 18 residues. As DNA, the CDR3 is TGTGCCAGCAGTCTGACTAGCGGGGGGCTCGCGAACACCGGGGAGCTGTTTTTT. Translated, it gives CASSLTSGGLANTGELFF.

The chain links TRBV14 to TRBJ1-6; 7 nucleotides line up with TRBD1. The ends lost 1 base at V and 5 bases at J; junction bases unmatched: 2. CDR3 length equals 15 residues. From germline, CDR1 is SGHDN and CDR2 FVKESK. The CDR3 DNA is TGTGCCAGCAGCCAAGTCGGGACAGATAATTCACCCCTCCACTTT. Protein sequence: CASSQVGTDNSPLHF.

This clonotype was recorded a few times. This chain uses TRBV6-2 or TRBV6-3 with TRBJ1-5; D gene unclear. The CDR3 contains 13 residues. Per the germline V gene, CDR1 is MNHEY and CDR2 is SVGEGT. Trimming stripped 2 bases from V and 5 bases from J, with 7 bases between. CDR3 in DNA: TGTGCCAGCAGTTACAGGGTCCATCAGCCCCAGCATTTT. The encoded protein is CASSYRVHQPQHF.

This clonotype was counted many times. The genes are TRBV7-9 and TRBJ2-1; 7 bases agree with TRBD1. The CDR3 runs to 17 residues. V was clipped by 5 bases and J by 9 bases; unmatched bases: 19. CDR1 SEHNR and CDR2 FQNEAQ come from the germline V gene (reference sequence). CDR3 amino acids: CASSGRFRDRESGEQFF. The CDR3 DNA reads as TGTGCCAGCAGCGGACGATTCCGGGACAGAGAAAGTGGTGAGCAGTTCTTC.

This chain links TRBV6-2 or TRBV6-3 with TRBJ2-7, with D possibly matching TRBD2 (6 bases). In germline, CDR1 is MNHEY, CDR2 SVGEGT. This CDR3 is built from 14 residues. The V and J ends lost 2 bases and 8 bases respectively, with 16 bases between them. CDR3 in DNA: TGTGCCAGCAGTTACACCGGACTAATCAATCAGCAGTACTTC. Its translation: CASSYTGLINQQYF.

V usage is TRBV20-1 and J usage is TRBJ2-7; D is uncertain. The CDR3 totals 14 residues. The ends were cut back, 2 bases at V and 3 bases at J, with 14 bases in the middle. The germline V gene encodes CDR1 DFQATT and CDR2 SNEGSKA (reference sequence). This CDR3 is CSARFDRLNYEQYF. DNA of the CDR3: TGCAGTGCTAGATTCGATCGCTTAAACTACGAGCAGTACTTC.

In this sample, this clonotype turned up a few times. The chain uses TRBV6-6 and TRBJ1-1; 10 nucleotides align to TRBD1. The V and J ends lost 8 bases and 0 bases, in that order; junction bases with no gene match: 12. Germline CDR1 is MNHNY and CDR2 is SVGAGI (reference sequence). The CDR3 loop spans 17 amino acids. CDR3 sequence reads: CASGLPGQGPLNTEAFF. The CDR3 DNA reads TGTGCCAGCGGATTACCGGGACAGGGGCCCTTGAACACTGAAGCTTTCTTT.

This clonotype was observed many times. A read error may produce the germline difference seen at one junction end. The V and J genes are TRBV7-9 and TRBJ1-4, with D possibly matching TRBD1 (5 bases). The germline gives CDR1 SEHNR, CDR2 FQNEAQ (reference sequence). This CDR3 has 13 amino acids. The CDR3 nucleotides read TGTGCCAGCAGCCTAGCCGCCGGGGGAAAACTGTTTTTT. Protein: CASSLAAGGKLFF.